This paragraph covers one T cell receptor beta chain sequence. Its antigen remains unidentified. The V segment lost 4 bases and the J segment 8 bases; nucleotides outside the gene matches: 4. The CDR3 consists of 14 residues. CDR1 SGHVS and CDR2 FNYEAQ come from the germline V gene. This entry is derived from a study of T cell repertoires in cytomegalovirus infection. About the research overall: CMV infection plus the matching HLA type was flagged by public TCR beta signatures. Study-level results: Clonotype analysis showed dominance of the ex vivo response by HLA-C-restricted CMV-specific TCR beta clonotypes. CMV carriers having the relevant HLA were flagged by cumulative public TCR beta family frequency.

TCRdb recomputed calls from the reads with MiXCR, one row per CDR3 protein. This sample yields 200,000 to 250,000 distinct CDR3 sequences, of which roughly 20% are seen a single time; over 15% belongs to the top ten. Material: CD8+ T cells from PBMCs. The TCR sequence derives from a human donor in good health (CMV status not recorded). Some clones in this sample may be carry-over from other donors' samples. The gene calls are TRBV7-6 and TRBJ2-1, with TRBD2 matching over 11 bases. This CDR3 reads CASSSGTSGHEQFF. The CDR3 DNA follows: TGTGCCAGCAGCTCCGGGACTAGCGGTCATGAGCAGTTCTTC.